This T cell receptor beta chain appears in the sequencing data of a study of blood T cell repertoires in COVID-19. Study overall: Samples of COVID-19 (acute and convalescent) were obtained from the United States, Italy and Spain. In each case, the material was cDNA or gDNA derived from T cells, B-cell-depleted T cells, or PBMCs.

Looked up from germline, CDR1 is MDHEN and CDR2 is SYDVKM. Trimming stripped 8 bases from V and 3 bases from J, with 14 bases between. CDR3 length: 14 residues. Authors' data handling: Estimation of nucleated cell counts was performed using reference gene primer amplification. The protocol was immunoSEQ multiplex PCR, while the TCRdb copy is restricted to in-frame clones and leaves out a portion. The V and J calls and the clone size are those of that table, but D and trimming were determined from the DNA. The sample includes tens of thousands of clones, around 92% seen only once; the top ten take around 3.2%.

Sequences were obtained from peripheral blood. The chain combines TRBV28 with TRBJ2-1; TRBD2 is a possible D gene (5 bases). The receptor's source is a woman in her 70s with active COVID-19. The CDR3 bases are TGTGCCAGCGAAGGGAGTACTTACTACAATGAGCAGTTCTTC. Its translation: CASEGSTYYNEQFF. The full variable domain, with the rest looked up from reference TRBV28 and TRBJ2-1, is DVKVTQSSRYLVKRTGEKVFLECVQDMDHENMFWYRQDPGLGLRLIYFSYDVKMKEKGDIPEGYSVSREKKERFSLILESASTNQTSMYLCASEGSTYYNEQFFGPGTRLTVL.